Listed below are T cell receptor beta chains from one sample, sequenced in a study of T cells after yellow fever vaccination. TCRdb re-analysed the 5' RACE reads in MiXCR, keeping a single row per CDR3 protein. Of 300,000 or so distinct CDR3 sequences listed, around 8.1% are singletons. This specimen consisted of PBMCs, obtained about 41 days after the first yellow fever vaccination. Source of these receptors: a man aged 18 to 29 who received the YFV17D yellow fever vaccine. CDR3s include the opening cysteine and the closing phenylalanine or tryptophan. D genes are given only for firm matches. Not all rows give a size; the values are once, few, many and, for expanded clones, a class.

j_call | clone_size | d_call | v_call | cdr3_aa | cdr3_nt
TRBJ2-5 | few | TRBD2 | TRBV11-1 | CASSLGLAGTEYQETQYF | TGTGCCAGCAGCTTAGGACTAGCGGGGACCGAGTACCAAGAGACCCAGTACTTC
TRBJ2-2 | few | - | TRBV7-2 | CASSPRGDTGELFF | TGTGCCAGCAGCCCCCGCGGGGACACCGGGGAGCTGTTTTTT
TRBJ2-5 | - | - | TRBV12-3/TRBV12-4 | CASSIHSGETQYF | TGTGCCAGCAGCATCCACAGTGGGGAGACCCAGTACTTC
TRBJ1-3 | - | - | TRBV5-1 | CASSLNMEGGNTIYF | TGCGCCAGCAGCTTAAATATGGAAGGTGGAAACACCATATATTTT
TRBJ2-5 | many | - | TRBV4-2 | CASSQNLGQETQYF | TGTGCCAGCAGCCAGAATCTTGGGCAAGAGACCCAGTACTTC
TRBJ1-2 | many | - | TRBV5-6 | CASSPVRTYGYTF | TGTGCCAGCAGCCCAGTCCGGACCTATGGCTACACCTTC
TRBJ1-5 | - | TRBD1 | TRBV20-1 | CSASFGQGSKPQHF | TGCAGTGCTAGCTTCGGACAGGGTAGTAAGCCCCAGCATTTT
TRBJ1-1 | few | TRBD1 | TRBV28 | CASSWTGVDTEAFF | TGTGCCAGCAGCTGGACAGGGGTGGACACTGAAGCTTTCTTT
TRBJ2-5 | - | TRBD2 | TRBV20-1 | CSASKTSGDQETQYF | TGCAGTGCTAGTAAGACTAGCGGGGACCAAGAGACCCAGTACTTC
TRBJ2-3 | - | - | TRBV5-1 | CASSFRGFTDTQYF | TGCGCCAGCAGCTTCCGGGGGTTCACAGATACGCAGTATTTT
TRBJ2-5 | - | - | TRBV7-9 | CASWRDGLQETQYF | TGTGCCAGCTGGCGGGATGGCCTTCAAGAGACCCAGTACTTC
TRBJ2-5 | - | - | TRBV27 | CASSLWGQQETQYF | TGTGCCAGCAGTTTATGGGGTCAGCAAGAGACCCAGTACTTC
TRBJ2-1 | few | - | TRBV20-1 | CSATPGISYNEQFF | TGCAGTGCCACCCCGGGGATCTCCTACAATGAGCAGTTCTTC
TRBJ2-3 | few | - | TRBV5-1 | CASSLGPTATSTDTQYF | TGCGCCAGCAGCTTGGGCCCGACGGCCACTAGCACAGATACGCAGTATTTT
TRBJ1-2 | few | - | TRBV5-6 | CASSLDRSNYGYTF | TGTGCCAGCAGCCTCGACAGATCTAACTATGGCTACACCTTC
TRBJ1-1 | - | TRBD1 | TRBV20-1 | CSARDRIKGAFTEAFF | TGCAGTGCTAGAGATCGAATTAAGGGGGCGTTCACTGAAGCTTTCTTT
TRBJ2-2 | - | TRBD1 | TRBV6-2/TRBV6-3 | CASSFDPTGLNTGELFF | TGTGCCAGCAGTTTCGATCCGACAGGGCTCAACACCGGGGAGCTGTTTTTT
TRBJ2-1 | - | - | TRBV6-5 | CASSYGMNNEQFF | TGTGCCAGCAGTTACGGGATGAACAATGAGCAGTTCTTC
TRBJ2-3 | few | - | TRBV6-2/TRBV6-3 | CASTLATRTDTQYF | TGTGCCAGCACCTTAGCCACCCGCACAGATACGCAGTATTTT
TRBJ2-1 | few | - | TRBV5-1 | CASSLVQGPFYNEQFF | TGCGCCAGCAGCTTGGTTCAGGGGCCCTTCTACAATGAGCAGTTCTTC
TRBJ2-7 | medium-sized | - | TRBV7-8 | CASSLALDPSGYEQYF | TGTGCCAGCAGCTTAGCGCTCGACCCCTCGGGCTACGAGCAGTACTTC
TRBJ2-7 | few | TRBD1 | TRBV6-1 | CASSRAGGLYEQYF | TGTGCCAGCAGCAGAGCAGGGGGTCTCTACGAGCAGTACTTC
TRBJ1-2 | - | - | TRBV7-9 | CASSLFGRSGDTF | TGTGCCAGCAGCTTATTCGGCAGGTCCGGGGACACCTTC
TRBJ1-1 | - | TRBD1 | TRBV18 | CATSGGASQNTEAFF | TGTGCCACCTCAGGGGGCGCATCCCAGAACACTGAAGCTTTCTTT
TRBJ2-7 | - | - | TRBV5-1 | CASSSRWSSYEQYF | TGCGCCAGCAGCTCGCGCTGGAGCTCCTACGAGCAGTACTTC
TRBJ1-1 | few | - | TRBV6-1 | CASSPRWRYTEAFF | TGTGCCAGCAGTCCCCGCTGGAGGTACACTGAAGCTTTCTTT
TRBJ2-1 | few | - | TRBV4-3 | CASRAGTAKFF | TGCGCCAGCAGGGCCGGGACGGCTAAGTTCTTC
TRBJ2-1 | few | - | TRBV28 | CASSPRAGSYNEQFF | TGTGCCAGCAGCCCCAGGGCAGGGTCCTACAATGAGCAGTTCTTC
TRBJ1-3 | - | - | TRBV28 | CAHSEGFTGNTIYF | TGTGCTCACTCGGAAGGGTTCACTGGAAACACCATATATTTT
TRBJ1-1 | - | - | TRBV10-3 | CAISASQGPLEAFF | TGTGCCATCAGTGCGTCACAGGGCCCCCTTGAAGCTTTCTTT
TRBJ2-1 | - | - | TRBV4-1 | CTSSQAVAHSYNEQFF | TGCACCAGCAGCCAAGCGGTTGCCCACTCCTACAATGAGCAGTTCTTC
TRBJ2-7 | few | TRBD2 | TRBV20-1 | CSARGVAGTYEQYF | TGCAGTGCTCGCGGTGTAGCGGGGACCTACGAGCAGTACTTC
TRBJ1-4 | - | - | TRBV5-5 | CASSSPMGGEKLFF | TGTGCCAGCAGCTCCCCAATGGGGGGGGAAAAACTGTTTTTT
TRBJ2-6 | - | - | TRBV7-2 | CASSLVASGANVLTF | TGTGCCAGCAGCTTAGTGGCCTCTGGGGCCAACGTCCTGACTTTC
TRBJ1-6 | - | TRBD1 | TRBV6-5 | CASSYLSTGANSPLHF | TGTGCCAGCAGTTACCTCTCGACAGGGGCAAATTCACCCCTCCACTTT
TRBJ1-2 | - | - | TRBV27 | CASRSYTPTKGYTF | TGTGCCAGCAGGTCGTATACACCAACTAAGGGCTACACCTTC
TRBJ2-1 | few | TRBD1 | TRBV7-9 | CASSSRQGVDNEQFF | TGTGCCAGCAGCTCTAGACAGGGGGTGGACAATGAGCAGTTCTTC
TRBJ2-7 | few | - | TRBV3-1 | CASSQSIDNSFHEQYF | TGTGCCAGCAGCCAATCTATTGACAATTCATTCCACGAGCAGTACTTC
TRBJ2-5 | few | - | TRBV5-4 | CASSRTGGGGETQYF | TGTGCCAGCAGCCGAACGGGGGGAGGGGGAGAGACCCAGTACTTC
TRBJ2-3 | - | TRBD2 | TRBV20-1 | CSARDWTSGDGTDTQYF | TGCAGTGCTAGAGATTGGACTAGCGGGGATGGAACAGATACGCAGTATTTT
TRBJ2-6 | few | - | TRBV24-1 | CATSDAGRFSSGANVLTF | TGTGCCACCAGTGATGCGGGACGCTTCTCCTCTGGGGCCAACGTCCTGACTTTC
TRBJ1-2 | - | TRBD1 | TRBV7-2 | CASSPRVGTAYGYTF | TGTGCCAGCAGCCCGAGAGTCGGGACAGCCTATGGCTACACCTTC
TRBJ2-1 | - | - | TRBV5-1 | CASSLVKDRSSYNEQFF | TGCGCCAGCAGCTTGGTAAAAGACAGGAGCTCCTACAATGAGCAGTTCTTC
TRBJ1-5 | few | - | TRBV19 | CASTLGGQPQHF | TGTGCCAGTACCCTAGGGGGTCAGCCCCAGCATTTT
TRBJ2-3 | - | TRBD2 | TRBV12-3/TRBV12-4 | CASSLPLRGSTDTQYF | TGTGCCAGCAGTTTACCACTGCGGGGGAGCACAGATACGCAGTATTTT
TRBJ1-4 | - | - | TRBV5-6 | CASSANNQGATNEKLFF | TGTGCCAGCAGCGCAAACAACCAAGGGGCAACTAATGAAAAACTGTTTTTT
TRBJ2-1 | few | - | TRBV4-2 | CASSQTPFTRVSYNEQFF | TGTGCCAGCAGCCAGACCCCCTTCACTAGGGTCTCCTACAATGAGCAGTTCTTC
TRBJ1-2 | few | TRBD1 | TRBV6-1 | CASSRPDRGADGYTF | TGTGCCAGCAGTAGACCCGACAGGGGAGCTGATGGCTACACCTTC
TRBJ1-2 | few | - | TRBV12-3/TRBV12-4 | CATLLDSSGYTF | TGTGCCACTCTTTTGGACAGCAGCGGCTACACCTTC
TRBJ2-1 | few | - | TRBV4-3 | CASSQDWAGGEQFF | TGCGCCAGCAGCCAAGATTGGGCCGGAGGAGAGCAGTTCTTC
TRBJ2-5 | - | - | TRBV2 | CASSGRGPQETQYF | TGTGCCAGCAGTGGTCGAGGCCCTCAAGAGACCCAGTACTTC
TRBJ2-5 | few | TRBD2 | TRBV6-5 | CASSSASGGQETQYF | TGTGCCAGCAGTTCTGCTAGCGGGGGCCAAGAGACCCAGTACTTC
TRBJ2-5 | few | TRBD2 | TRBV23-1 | CASSQNSEGSSGEETQYF | TGCGCCAGCAGTCAAAACTCGGAGGGGTCTAGCGGGGAAGAGACCCAGTACTTC
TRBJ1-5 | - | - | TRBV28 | CASSSIDQPQHF | TGTGCCAGCAGTTCCATCGATCAGCCCCAGCATTTT
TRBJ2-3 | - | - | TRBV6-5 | CASSYSVARSTDTQYF | TGTGCCAGCAGTTACTCTGTGGCCAGGAGCACAGATACGCAGTATTTT
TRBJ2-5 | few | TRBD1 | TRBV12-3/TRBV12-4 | CASSRQGASMYQETQYF | TGTGCCAGCAGCCGACAGGGGGCCAGTATGTACCAAGAGACCCAGTACTTC
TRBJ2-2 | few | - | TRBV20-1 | CSASRGAANTGELFF | TGCAGTGCTAGTCGGGGTGCCGCGAACACCGGGGAGCTGTTTTTT
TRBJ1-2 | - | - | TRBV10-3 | CAISIGADYGYTF | TGTGCCATCAGTATCGGGGCAGATTATGGCTACACCTTC
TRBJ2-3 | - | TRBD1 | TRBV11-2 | CASSLERGGWSTDTQYF | TGTGCCAGCAGCTTAGAAAGAGGGGGCTGGAGCACAGATACGCAGTATTTT
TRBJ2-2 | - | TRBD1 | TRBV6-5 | CASSYGTGNTGELFF | TGTGCCAGCAGTTACGGGACAGGGAACACCGGGGAGCTGTTTTTT